The 32 T cell receptor beta chains presented below share a single source sample, sequenced in a study of blood T cell repertoires in COVID-19. The assay was immunoSEQ multiplex PCR, and TCRdb's table has in-frame clones only and misses some. The sample includes about 330,000 clones, nearly 90% seen only once; the top ten take approximately 5.4%. Material for sequencing was PBMCs or T cells enriched from blood (not recorded which). Source of these receptors: a woman in her 30s who had recovered from COVID-19.

The genes are TRBV5-6 and TRBJ1-4; a weak D match, TRBD1 (5 bases). There are 14 residues in the CDR3. Germline CDR1 and CDR2: SGHDT and YYEEEE. Trimming took off 4 bases at V and 4 bases at J, with 11 bases between the two ends. CDR3 region: CASSLTANNEKLFF. The CDR3 region has the DNA TGTGCCAGCAGCCTGACAGCGAATAATGAAAAACTGTTTTTT.

The genes are TRBV7-6 and TRBJ1-6; D gene unclear. The CDR3 runs 13 residues. Trimming removed 0 bases from V and 8 bases from J, with 5 bases in between. The V gene's germline CDR1 is SGHVS and CDR2 FNYEAQ. The CDR3 loop is CASSLAGYSPLHF. As DNA, the CDR3 is TGTGCCAGCAGCTTAGCGGGCTATTCACCCCTCCACTTT.

The chain combines TRBV4-1 with TRBJ2-2; weak D call: TRBD1 (5 bases). Germline V gives CDR1 MGHRA, CDR2 YSYEKL. Trimming pared 0 bases from V and 0 bases from J, leaving 14 bases between. The CDR3 runs to 18 residues. CDR3 DNA sequence: TGCGCCAGCAGCCAAGATCGTGGGGCGAATACGAACACCGGGGAGCTGTTTTTT. It translates to CASSQDRGANTNTGELFF.

Only a few counts were recorded for this clone. The chain combines TRBV5-5 with TRBJ1-6; TRBD1 matches at 9 bases. This CDR3 comprises 14 residues. Germline V lookup: CDR1 SGHKS, CDR2 YYEKEE (reference sequence). J was trimmed by 7 bases and V by 5 bases; bases with no gene match: 4. The CDR3 loop reads CASRIDRGNSPLHF. In DNA form, the CDR3 reads TGTGCCAGCAGGATTGACAGGGGGAATTCACCCCTCCACTTT.

Only one count was recorded for this clone. The chain is built from TRBV9 and TRBJ1-2; D is uncertain. V was pared by 1 base and J by 0 bases, with 10 bases between. The CDR3 length is 15 residues. Germline-derived CDR1 and CDR2 are SGDLS and YYNGEE. The CDR3 nucleotides are TGTGCCAGCAGCGTAATCGAATTAGCTAACTATGGCTACACCTTC. Translating gives CASSVIELANYGYTF.

The V and J genes are TRBV11-2 and TRBJ2-2; D is possibly TRBD1 (6 bases). V was shortened by 4 bases and J by 3 bases, with 15 bases between the two germline ends. Looked up from germline, CDR1 is SGHAT and CDR2 is FQNNGV. The CDR3 has 16 residues. CDR3: CASSSQLGAHTGELFF. The CDR3 nucleotides are TGTGCCAGCAGCTCCCAATTGGGGGCGCACACCGGGGAGCTGTTTTTT. The variable domain in full, with the rest retrieved from reference TRBV11-2 and TRBJ2-2, is EAGVAQSPRYKIIEKRQSVAFWCNPISGHATLYWYQQILGQGPKLLIQFQNNGVVDDSQLPKDRFSAERLKGVDSTLKIQPAKLEDSAVYLCASSSQLGAHTGELFFGEGSRLTVL.

The genes are TRBV5-1 and TRBJ1-1; TRBD1 matches 7 bases. The CDR3 contains 15 residues. V trimming: 4 bases; J trimming: 5 bases; junction bases outside the gene matches: 11. Germline-derived CDR1 and CDR2 are SGHRS and YFSETQ. The CDR3, as DNA: TGCGCCAGCAGCGGGAAAGGAGGGGGCTATACTGAAGCTTTCTTT. Translating gives CASSGKGGGYTEAFF.

The rearrangement uses TRBV19 and TRBJ1-6; D remains ambiguous. The V gene's germline CDR1 is LNHDA and CDR2 SQIVND (reference sequence). The germline V and J ends were trimmed by 6 bases and 9 bases, with 12 bases remaining between them. This CDR3 is built from 13 residues. DNA for the CDR3: TGTGCCAGTAGATGGTCGGTCGCTTCACCCCTCCACTTT. This codes for CASRWSVASPLHF.

In this sample, this clone turned up a few times. The V call is TRBV10-3, the J call TRBJ1-1, with 9 bases identical to TRBD1. V shed 5 bases and J 2 bases; nucleotides not matched to a gene: 3. CDR1 is ENHRY and CDR2 is SYGVKD in the germline V gene. The CDR3 contains 14 residues. CDR3 in DNA: TGTGCCATCAGTAGGGACAGGGCTAACACTGAAGCTTTCTTT. Residues: CAISRDRANTEAFF.

The J gene is TRBJ2-3, the V gene TRBV19, with TRBD2 matching over 8 bases. The CDR3 totals 15 residues. Germline CDR1 LNHDA, CDR2 SQIVND (reference sequence). V trimming: 3 bases; J trimming: 5 bases; junction bases outside the gene matches: 7. The CDR3 region is CASSIDPGGQDTQYF. The CDR3 DNA follows: TGTGCCAGTAGTATCGATCCGGGGGGGCAAGATACGCAGTATTTT.

Of note for this clone: This specimen includes other DNA sequences encoding the same CDR3. The rearrangement links TRBV7-9 to TRBJ1-1, with 10 bases aligning to TRBD1. The germline gives CDR1 SEHNR, CDR2 FQNEAQ (reference sequence). V shed 2 bases, J shed 4 bases, and the junction held 1 base outside the gene matches. This CDR3 contains 14 residues. The CDR3 is CASSLRDRGTEAFF. CDR3 DNA: TGTGCCAGCAGCTTACGGGACAGGGGCACTGAAGCTTTCTTT.

The chain employs TRBV5-1 and TRBJ2-7, with TRBD2 as a possible D gene (6 bases). V shed 4 bases and J shed 0 bases, with 11 bases lying between them. The CDR3 spans 14 residues. The germline CDR1 and CDR2 sequences are SGHRS and YFSETQ. The CDR3 DNA is TGCGCCAGCAGCGCGACCGGGAGCTCCTACGAGCAGTACTTC. Translated, it gives CASSATGSSYEQYF.

This sequence joins TRBV5-1 and TRBJ1-1; D is ambiguous. Germline assignment: CDR1 SGHRS and CDR2 YFSETQ. Trimming pared 0 bases from V and 8 bases from J, leaving 17 bases between. CDR3 length: 15 residues. In DNA, the CDR3 is TGCGCCAGCAGCTTGGAAGGTTCGACACCGCAAGAAGCTTTCTTT. Translated, it gives CASSLEGSTPQEAFF.

CDR3: CASSLGGGGSQETQYF. For the CDR3, the DNA is TGTGCCAGCAGCTTGGGTGGCGGGGGATCCCAAGAGACCCAGTACTTC. The rearrangement links TRBV5-4 to TRBJ2-5; 7 nucleotides align to TRBD2. The CDR3 sequence is 16 residues long. Germline values: CDR1 SGHNT, CDR2 YYREEE (reference sequence). Trimming at V came to 0 bases and at J to 1 base, leaving 6 bases not matched to a gene.

This clone was observed a single time. The chain has TRBV18 and TRBJ1-5; TRBD1 aligns across 9 bases. Germline V lookup: CDR1 KGHSH, CDR2 LQKENI. This CDR3 has 15 amino acids. The ends lost 0 bases at V and 5 bases at J; junction bases unmatched: 2. The CDR3 sequence: CASSPPGQGYQPQHF. The CDR3 DNA sequence: TGTGCCAGCTCACCACCGGGACAGGGATATCAGCCCCAGCATTTT.

V usage is TRBV3-1 (or the pseudogene TRBV3-2) and J usage is TRBJ2-7; D is unclear. V was clipped by 1 base and J by 7 bases, with 5 bases between them. The length of the CDR3 is 11 residues. In germline, CDR1 is LGHDT, CDR2 YNNKEL (reference sequence). CDR3 amino acids: CASSQVSEQYF. CDR3 nucleotides: TGTGCCAGCAGCCAAGTATCTGAGCAGTACTTC.

About this clone: Other DNA sequences in this sample translate to the same CDR3. The chain links TRBV5-1 to TRBJ1-5; D remains ambiguous. The CDR3 length is 15 residues. Germline loops: CDR1 SGHRS, CDR2 YFSETQ. Trimming pared 0 bases from V and 2 bases from J, leaving 9 bases between. CDR3 coding DNA: TGCGCCAGCAGCTTGGCAGGCACGGGCAATCAGCCCCAGCATTTT. Its translation: CASSLAGTGNQPQHF.

The chain is built from TRBV7-9 and TRBJ1-5; no clear D. In germline, CDR1 is SEHNR, CDR2 FQNEAQ (reference sequence). This CDR3 is built from 13 residues. V was shortened by 2 bases and J by 9 bases, with 11 bases between the two germline ends. The CDR3 DNA reads TGTGCCAGCAGCTTAAGCGGGAGTCGGCCCCAGCATTTT. Amino acids: CASSLSGSRPQHF.

The V call is TRBV4-1, the J call TRBJ1-6; D unresolved. Trimming pared 5 bases from V and 0 bases from J, leaving 5 bases between. This CDR3 spans 14 amino acids. Germline values: CDR1 MGHRA, CDR2 YSYEKL. The CDR3 here is CASSGHSYNSPLHF. CDR3 coding DNA: TGCGCCAGCAGCGGGCACTCCTATAATTCACCCCTCCACTTT.

This clone showed up just a few times. J is TRBJ1-6 and V is TRBV2, with D possibly TRBD1 on 6 matching bases. The CDR3 length is 14 residues. Trimming removed 4 bases at V and 8 bases at J, with 12 bases between. Germline-derived CDR1 and CDR2 are SNHLY and FYNNEI. CDR3 protein: CASSVGRGYSPLHF. CDR3 nucleotides: TGTGCCAGCAGTGTGGGCAGGGGTTATTCACCCCTCCACTTT.

J is TRBJ1-6 and V is TRBV6-2 or TRBV6-3; D not certain. This CDR3 comprises 17 residues. V was pared by 0 bases and J by 6 bases, with 15 bases between. Germline V gene sequence: CDR1 MNHEY, CDR2 SVGEGT. The CDR3 reads CASSYSLEWLGNSPLHF. In DNA form, the CDR3 reads TGTGCCAGCAGTTACTCGTTGGAGTGGTTGGGTAATTCACCCCTCCACTTT.

Worth noting for this clone: At one end the junction does not follow the germline gene, possibly because of a read error. This sequence joins TRBV7-7 and TRBJ2-5, with D perhaps TRBD1 (6 bases). The CDR3 loop spans 15 amino acids. Germline V gene sequence: CDR1 SSHAT, CDR2 FNYEAQ (reference sequence). In nucleotides, the CDR3 is TGTGCTAGCAGCTTAAGAGTCCAGGGGCTGGAGACCCAGTACTTC. It codes for CASSLRVQGLETQYF.

V gene TRBV4-1 combines with J gene TRBJ1-4, with D tentatively TRBD1 (5 bases). V was pared by 4 bases and J by 0 bases, with 15 bases between. Germline V gene sequence: CDR1 MGHRA, CDR2 YSYEKL. This CDR3 contains 17 residues. CDR3 loop: CASSPIPTGATNEKLFF. CDR3 nucleotide sequence: TGCGCCAGCAGCCCCATCCCAACGGGGGCAACTAATGAAAAACTGTTTTTT.

The chain recombines TRBV3-1 (or the pseudogene TRBV3-2) with TRBJ1-6; a weak D match, TRBD1 (5 bases). V was clipped by 0 bases and J by 9 bases, with 15 bases between them. The CDR3 has 16 amino acids. The germline V gene has CDR1 LGHDT and CDR2 YNNKEL (reference sequence). The CDR3 DNA sequence: TGTGCCAGCAGCCAAGATGGGAGGGGCCTGAGTTCACCCCTCCACTTT. Amino acids: CASSQDGRGLSSPLHF.

This rearrangement joins TRBV7-9 to TRBJ1-6; 12 bases line up with TRBD1. CDR1 is SEHNR, CDR2 FQNEAQ, per germline (reference sequence). CDR3 length: 16 residues. Trimming took 5 bases from V and 9 from J; bases not matched to a gene: 8. The DNA of the CDR3 is TGTGCCAGCAGCCTCGGGACAGGGGGCGCGAGTTCACCCCTCCACTTT. Its translation: CASSLGTGGASSPLHF. Together with reference TRBV7-9 and TRBJ1-6, the CDR3 gives the full variable domain: DTGVSQNPRHKITKRGQNVTFRCDPISEHNRLYWYRQTLGQGPEFLTYFQNEAQLEKSRLLSDRFSAERPKGSFSTLEIQRTEQGDSAMYLCASSLGTGGASSPLHFGNGTRLTVT.

This chain joins TRBV7-3 and TRBJ2-3, with TRBD2 matching 11 bases. From germline, CDR1 is SGHTA and CDR2 FQGTGA. The V and J ends lost 4 bases and 2 bases, in that order; junction bases with no gene match: 5. The CDR3 is 16 residues long. CDR3 loop: CASSSKTSGTTDTQYF. The CDR3 DNA reads TGTGCCAGCAGCTCCAAGACTAGCGGGACCACAGATACGCAGTATTTT.

This clone was detected only a few times. This sequence joins TRBV3-1 (or the pseudogene TRBV3-2) and TRBJ1-3, with D perhaps matching TRBD1 (5 bases). This CDR3 is 13 amino acids long. The V gene lost 11 bases and the J gene lost 0 bases, with 11 bases spanning the gap. From germline, CDR1 is LGHDT and CDR2 YNNKEL (reference sequence). The CDR3, as DNA: TGTGCCTCCGGCAGGGCCTCTGGAAACACCATATATTTT. Amino acid sequence: CASGRASGNTIYF.

The chain couples TRBV19 to TRBJ1-2, with 7 bases lining up with TRBD1. Germline values: CDR1 LNHDA, CDR2 SQIVND (reference sequence). V trimming: 6 bases; J trimming: 4 bases; junction bases outside the gene matches: 5. CDR3 length equals 13 residues. CDR3 sequence reads: CASRRTGGYGYTF. The DNA of the CDR3 is TGTGCCAGTAGAAGGACAGGAGGCTATGGCTACACCTTC. The variable domain in full, with the rest retrieved from reference TRBV19 and TRBJ1-2, is DGGITQSPKYLFRKEGQNVTLSCEQNLNHDAMYWYRQDPGQGLRLIYYSQIVNDFQKGDIAEGYSVSREKKESFPLTVTSAQKNPTAFYLCASRRTGGYGYTFGSGTRLTVV.

V and J are TRBV19 and TRBJ1-2, with D unclear. The CDR3 has 15 amino acids. Germline V gene lookup returns CDR1 LNHDA and CDR2 SQIVND (reference sequence). Trimming left V 9 bases short and J 7 bases short, with 24 bases between. The CDR3 protein is CASRPQGLGEGGYTF. The CDR3 region has the DNA TGTGCCAGCCGACCCCAAGGACTTGGGGAGGGTGGCTACACCTTC. The full variable domain, in which reference TRBV19 and TRBJ1-2 provide the parts outside the CDR3, is DGGITQSPKYLFRKEGQNVTLSCEQNLNHDAMYWYRQDPGQGLRLIYYSQIVNDFQKGDIAEGYSVSREKKESFPLTVTSAQKNPTAFYLCASRPQGLGEGGYTFGSGTRLTVV.

This chain joins TRBV6-1 and TRBJ2-5, with 7 bases aligning to TRBD1. V lost 2 bases to trimming and J lost 2 bases; unmatched junction nucleotides: 8. The CDR3 contains 16 residues. Germline V gene sequence: CDR1 MNHNS, CDR2 SASEGT. The CDR3 here is CASSEFGTVVQETQYF. In DNA form, the CDR3 reads TGTGCCAGCAGTGAATTTGGGACAGTTGTTCAAGAGACCCAGTACTTC.

CDR3 bases: TGTGCCAGCAGCAGGGGTTTTAGCACTGAAGCTTTCTTT. Protein sequence: CASSRGFSTEAFF. J is TRBJ1-1 and V is TRBV6-5; D possibly corresponds to TRBD1 (6 bases). The V gene lost 6 bases and the J gene lost 4 bases, with 12 bases spanning the gap. CDR1 and CDR2 (germline): MNHEY, SVGAGI. The CDR3 runs to 13 residues.

V gene TRBV5-1 combines with J gene TRBJ1-2; 8 bases fit TRBD1. Looked up from germline, CDR1 is SGHRS and CDR2 is YFSETQ. There are 16 residues in the CDR3. Trimming took 6 bases from V and 8 from J; bases not matched to a gene: 18. CDR3 nucleotides: TGCGCCAGCACCCCCCTCACCGCAGGGACAGGCGGCGGCTACACCTTC. Translation gives CASTPLTAGTGGGYTF.